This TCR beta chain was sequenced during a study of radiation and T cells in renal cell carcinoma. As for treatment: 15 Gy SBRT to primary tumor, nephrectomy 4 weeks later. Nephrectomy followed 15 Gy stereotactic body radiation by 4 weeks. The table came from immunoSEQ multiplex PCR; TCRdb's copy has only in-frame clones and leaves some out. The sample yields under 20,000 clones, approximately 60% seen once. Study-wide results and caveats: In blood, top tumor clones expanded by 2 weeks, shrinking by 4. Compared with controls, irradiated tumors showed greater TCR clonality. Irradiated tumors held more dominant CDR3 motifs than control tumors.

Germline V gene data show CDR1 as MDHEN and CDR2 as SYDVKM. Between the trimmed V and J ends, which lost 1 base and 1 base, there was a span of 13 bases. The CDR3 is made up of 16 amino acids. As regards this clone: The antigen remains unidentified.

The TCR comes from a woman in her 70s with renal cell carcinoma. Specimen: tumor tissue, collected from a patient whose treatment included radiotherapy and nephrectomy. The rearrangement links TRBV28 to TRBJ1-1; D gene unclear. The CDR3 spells CASSLYRRKKNTEAFF. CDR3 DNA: TGTGCCAGCAGTTTATACCGACGGAAAAAGAACACTGAAGCTTTCTTT. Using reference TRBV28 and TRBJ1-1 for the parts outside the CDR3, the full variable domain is DVKVTQSSRYLVKRTGEKVFLECVQDMDHENMFWYRQDPGLGLRLIYFSYDVKMKEKGDIPEGYSVSREKKERFSLILESASTNQTSMYLCASSLYRRKKNTEAFFGQGTRLTVV.